A single sample gave rise to the 22 T cell receptor beta chains below, sequenced in a study of CD39 and CD103 CD8 tumor-infiltrating T cells. The data were produced by immunoSEQ multiplex PCR, yet TCRdb's version contains in-frame clones alone and is incomplete. The sample carries under 20,000 clones, 75% to 95% recorded once. Input material: CD8+ T cells sorted from blood. Subset here: total memory CD8 T cells (CD45RA-CCR7+/-) from blood or uninvolved lymph node. The receptors derive from a human donor with head and neck squamous cell carcinoma.

This clone was seen only a few times. This chain links TRBV2 with TRBJ1-2, with a tentative D call TRBD1 (6 bases). Per germline, CDR1 SNHLY and CDR2 FYNNEI. The V end lost 8 bases, the J end lost 4 bases, and 23 bases lay between the germline ends. The CDR3 is made up of 16 amino acids. CDR3 in amino acids: CASGLARDTRSYGYTF. CDR3 in DNA: TGTGCCAGCGGTCTGGCCCGGGACACTCGGAGCTATGGCTACACCTTC.

V is TRBV7-9 and J is TRBJ2-5; 12 bases map to TRBD2. This CDR3 is built from 16 residues. Looked up from germline, CDR1 is SEHNR and CDR2 is FQNEAQ (reference sequence). V lost 5 bases, J lost 5 bases, and 9 bases stayed unmatched. This CDR3 is CASSERLAGAGETQYF. In DNA form, the CDR3 reads TGTGCCAGCAGCGAAAGACTAGCGGGGGCGGGGGAGACCCAGTACTTC.

This clone was detected only once. The chain links TRBV2 to TRBJ1-1; D uncertain. The germline V gene encodes CDR1 SNHLY and CDR2 FYNNEI. This CDR3 contains 14 residues. Trimming took 4 bases from V and 8 from J, leaving 17 bases between them. The CDR3 loop reads CASSVYADSDEAFF. The CDR3 coding sequence is TGTGCCAGCAGTGTATATGCCGACTCCGACGAAGCTTTCTTT.

V and J are TRBV5-1 and TRBJ2-5; TRBD1 matches 7 bases. Germline assignment: CDR1 SGHRS and CDR2 YFSETQ. V trimming: 4 bases; J trimming: 5 bases; junction bases outside the gene matches: 14. The CDR3 runs to 16 residues. CDR3 region: CASSVSTGRLGETQYF. The CDR3 coding sequence is TGCGCCAGCAGCGTTTCGACAGGGCGGCTCGGGGAGACCCAGTACTTC.

The V and J genes are TRBV30 and TRBJ1-1; no clear D gene. Trimming stripped 4 bases from V and 3 bases from J, with 15 bases between. The CDR3 is 14 residues long. Germline values: CDR1 GTSNPN, CDR2 SVGIG (reference sequence). In DNA, the CDR3 is TGTGCCTGGACCGCCCCCCCCGCGGACACTGAAGCTTTCTTT. Its protein product is CAWTAPPADTEAFF.

The chain carries TRBV6-5 and TRBJ1-5; 8 positions agree with TRBD1. Germline-derived CDR1 and CDR2 are MNHEY and SVGAGI. V lost 6 bases, J lost 2 bases, and 3 bases stayed unmatched. CDR3 size: 14 residues. CDR3 region: CASRQGAGNQPQHF. CDR3 in DNA: TGTGCCAGCAGGCAGGGGGCTGGCAATCAGCCCCAGCATTTT.

The rearrangement links TRBV6-5 to TRBJ1-1; D remains unclear. In germline, CDR1 is MNHEY, CDR2 SVGAGI. Trimming took off 0 bases at V and 1 base at J, with 6 bases between the two ends. This CDR3 is 14 amino acids long. Here the CDR3 reads CASSYSWGNTEAFF. The CDR3 nucleotides read TGTGCCAGCAGTTACTCATGGGGGAACACTGAAGCTTTCTTT.

The J gene is TRBJ1-2, the V gene TRBV7-9, with a possible D match to TRBD1 (6 bases). The CDR3 contains 19 residues. Germline V gene lookup returns CDR1 SEHNR and CDR2 FQNEAQ (reference sequence). The V and J ends lost 4 bases and 0 bases respectively, with 24 bases between them. For the CDR3, the DNA is TGTGCCAGCAGCTCACCCGTACAACAAGGGGGGAGAGCTAACTATGGCTACACCTTC. Translating it yields CASSSPVQQGGRANYGYTF. Using reference TRBV7-9 and TRBJ1-2 for the parts outside the CDR3, the full variable domain is DTGVSQNPRHKITKRGQNVTFRCDPISEHNRLYWYRQTLGQGPEFLTYFQNEAQLEKSRLLSDRFSAERPKGSFSTLEIQRTEQGDSAMYLCASSSPVQQGGRANYGYTFGSGTRLTVV.

The chain employs TRBV7-8 and TRBJ2-1; 9 bases line up with TRBD1. Trimming cost V 2 bases and J 4 bases; bases outside gene matches: 9. The CDR3 extends over 17 amino acids. Germline loops: CDR1 SGHVS, CDR2 FQNEAQ. The CDR3 is CASSLPRVGQGYNEQFF. The CDR3 nucleotides read TGTGCCAGCAGCTTACCGCGAGTCGGACAGGGGTACAATGAGCAGTTCTTC.

The gene calls are TRBV2 and TRBJ2-7, with D unresolved. The V end was cut by 7 bases, the J end by 1 base, with 14 bases between. The CDR3 length is 14 residues. Per the germline V gene, CDR1 is SNHLY and CDR2 is FYNNEI. CDR3: CASIHGGTSYEQYF. The DNA for the CDR3 is TGTGCCAGCATCCACGGTGGCACTTCCTACGAGCAGTACTTC.

The CDR3 DNA reads TGCGCCAGCAGTCGCCTCGGCGGGGAGACCCAGTACTTC. Its translation: CASSRLGGETQYF. The gene calls are TRBV5-1 and TRBJ2-5; D possibly corresponds to TRBD2 (5 bases). Per germline, CDR1 SGHRS and CDR2 YFSETQ. V lost 5 bases to trimming and J lost 5 bases, with 13 bases between them. This CDR3 contains 13 residues.

This clone came up once. The V and J genes are TRBV4-1 and TRBJ1-1; tentatively, D is TRBD1 (5 bases). Trimming took off 3 bases at V and 1 base at J, with 12 bases between the two ends. Germline assignment: CDR1 MGHRA and CDR2 YSYEKL. The CDR3 is 15 amino acids. The CDR3 DNA follows: TGCGCCAGCAGCCACTTTCAGGGACCGAACACTGAAGCTTTCTTT. Translation gives CASSHFQGPNTEAFF.

The chain links TRBV7-2 to TRBJ2-7; no reliable D call. V was clipped by 5 bases and J by 3 bases, with 8 bases between them. The CDR3 is 12 residues long. CDR1 and CDR2 (germline): SGHTA, FQGNSA. This CDR3 is CASSPMNYEQYF. The CDR3 DNA follows: TGTGCCAGCAGCCCGATGAACTACGAGCAGTACTTC.

The V and J genes are TRBV5-4 and TRBJ2-7; TRBD2 agrees at 8 bases. This CDR3 has 16 residues. Germline values: CDR1 SGHNT, CDR2 YYREEE (reference sequence). The J segment lost 1 base and the V segment lost 2 bases, leaving 8 bases of the junction unmatched. The CDR3 loop reads CASSFFVPSGSYEQYF. CDR3 nucleotides: TGTGCCAGCAGCTTCTTTGTACCTAGCGGGTCCTACGAGCAGTACTTC. Using reference TRBV5-4 and TRBJ2-7 for the parts outside the CDR3, the full variable domain is ETGVTQSPTHLIKTRGQQVTLRCSSQSGHNTVSWYQQALGQGPQFIFQYYREEENGRGNFPPRFSGLQFPNYSSELNVNALELDDSALYLCASSFFVPSGSYEQYFGPGTRLTVT.

The genes are TRBV12-5 and TRBJ2-1; 12 positions match TRBD2. J lost 2 bases, V lost 3 bases, and 8 bases had no gene match. Germline V CDR1 and CDR2: LGHNT, FRNRAP. The CDR3 is 18 amino acids. CDR3 region: CASGFNLAGGLTYNEQFF. In DNA, the CDR3 is TGTGCTAGTGGTTTCAATCTAGCGGGGGGGCTCACCTACAATGAGCAGTTCTTC.

The chain combines TRBV9 with TRBJ1-1, with D possibly matching TRBD1 (5 bases). V was cut by 2 bases and J by 1 base, with 9 bases left in between. The germline gives CDR1 SGDLS, CDR2 YYNGEE. The CDR3 totals 14 residues. The DNA of the CDR3 is TGTGCCAGCAGCGTGGATGGGGGGAACACTGAAGCTTTCTTT. This sequence encodes CASSVDGGNTEAFF. The full variable domain, rest sourced from reference TRBV9 and TRBJ1-1, is DSGVTQTPKHLITATGQRVTLRCSPRSGDLSVYWYQQSLDQGLQFLIQYYNGEERAKGNILERFSAQQFPDLHSELNLSSLELGDSALYFCASSVDGGNTEAFFGQGTRLTVV.

This clone was recorded a few times. This sequence joins TRBV19 and TRBJ1-1; tentatively, D is TRBD1 (5 bases). Germline V lookup: CDR1 LNHDA, CDR2 SQIVND (reference sequence). This CDR3 contains 15 residues. V was pared by 4 bases and J by 1 base, with 13 bases between. This CDR3 is CASSTSGGENTEAFF. DNA of the CDR3: TGTGCCAGTAGTACCTCCGGGGGGGAGAACACTGAAGCTTTCTTT.

This clone was counted a single time. The chain employs TRBV9 and TRBJ2-7; 10 positions agree with TRBD2. Germline V gene lookup returns CDR1 SGDLS and CDR2 YYNGEE. With V trimmed by 3 bases and J by 3 bases, 3 bases remained unmatched. CDR3 length: 14 amino acids. The CDR3 is CASSASSGGYEQYF. As DNA, the CDR3 is TGTGCCAGCAGCGCCTCTAGCGGGGGCTACGAGCAGTACTTC.

The CDR3 nucleotides read TGTGCCAGCAGTGATAGTCTAGTGGGCAATGAGCAGTTCTTC. Protein product: CASSDSLVGNEQFF. The gene calls are TRBV6-1 and TRBJ2-1; no reliable D call. Trimming cost V 3 bases and J 6 bases, with 12 bases left between them. This CDR3 contains 14 residues. Germline V CDR1 and CDR2: MNHNS, SASEGT.

In this sample, this clone turned up once. The chain links TRBV28 to TRBJ2-7, with D unclear. The germline CDR1 and CDR2 sequences are MDHEN and SYDVKM. This CDR3 is 12 amino acids long. Trimming removed 3 bases from V and 1 base from J, with 4 bases in between. DNA of the CDR3: TGTGCCAGCAGTTTCCTGTCCTACGAGCAGTACTTC. Protein sequence: CASSFLSYEQYF.

This chain uses TRBV6-1 with TRBJ2-2; D is unresolved. V lost 3 bases, J lost 6 bases, and 8 bases lay in between. CDR1 is MNHNS and CDR2 is SASEGT in the germline V gene. The CDR3 sequence is 13 residues long. CDR3 coding DNA: TGTGCCAGCAGTGATTATCAGGCCGGGGAGCTGTTTTTT. Amino acid sequence: CASSDYQAGELFF.

The chain links TRBV9 to TRBJ2-3, with D tentatively TRBD2 (5 bases). Trimming took off 3 bases at V and 4 bases at J, with 9 bases between the two ends. The CDR3 length is 13 residues. From germline, CDR1 is SGDLS and CDR2 YYNGEE. The CDR3 loop is CASSADFPDTQYF. CDR3 coding DNA: TGTGCCAGCAGCGCGGACTTTCCAGATACGCAGTATTTT.